These 3 T cell receptor beta chains were all obtained from the same sample, sequenced in a study of T cell responses to AZD1222 COVID-19 vaccine. The assay was immunoSEQ multiplex PCR, and TCRdb's table has in-frame clones only and misses some. The table records roughly 150,000 clones, 75% to 95% of them present only once. Specimen: peripheral blood, collected on day 0 of AZD1222 vaccination. These receptors were taken from an adult in good health.

The rearrangement uses TRBV11-2 and TRBJ2-2; D unresolved. This CDR3 has 15 amino acids. V was clipped by 1 base and J by 7 bases, with 13 bases between them. CDR1 and CDR2 (germline): SGHAT, FQNNGV. The CDR3 region has the DNA TGTGCCAGCAGCTTAGTCGTCCGCCGGTACGGGGAGCTGTTTTTT. Protein sequence: CASSLVVRRYGELFF.

This chain uses TRBV5-1 with TRBJ1-1; D not certain. Trimming removed 7 bases at V and 2 bases at J, with 15 bases between. The V gene's germline CDR1 is SGHRS and CDR2 YFSETQ. The CDR3 is made up of 14 amino acids. The chain's CDR3 is CASLREGPNTEAFF. The CDR3 DNA reads as TGCGCCAGCCTAAGAGAAGGGCCAAACACTGAAGCTTTCTTT.

This clone was counted between two and nine times. The chain carries TRBV7-9 and TRBJ2-3; no firm D call. There are 15 residues in the CDR3. Germline-derived CDR1 and CDR2 are SEHNR and FQNEAQ (reference sequence). V dropped 2 bases and J dropped 0 bases, with 9 bases sitting between them. DNA of the CDR3: TGTGCCAGCAGCTTACCGAAGACTAGCACAGATACGCAGTATTTT. This gives the protein CASSLPKTSTDTQYF.